What follows are 25 T cell receptor beta chains derived from one specimen sequenced in a study of tumor-infiltrating lymphocytes in localized non-small cell lung cancer. TCRdb's copy holds only in-frame clones and misses some; the assay was immunoSEQ multiplex PCR. The sample comprises some 30,000 clones, around 85% of which are singletons, and roughly 1.9% rests with the top ten. Sequencing input: lung tumor tissue. The receptors derive from a human donor with non-small cell lung cancer.

This clone was counted between two and nine times. V is TRBV18 and J is TRBJ2-1; 7 bases line up with TRBD1. Germline trimming cut 1 base from V and 0 bases from J; bases unmatched to any gene: 0. Looked up from germline, CDR1 is KGHSH and CDR2 is LQKENI. This CDR3 is built from 15 residues. CDR3 in DNA: TGTGCCAGCTCACCACGGACAGGCTCCTACAATGAGCAGTTCTTC. Its protein product is CASSPRTGSYNEQFF.

V is TRBV7-3 and J is TRBJ1-6; the D is unclear. V lost 2 bases and J lost 10, with 9 bases in between. This CDR3 is 13 amino acids long. Per the germline V gene, CDR1 is SGHTA and CDR2 is FQGTGA. DNA for the CDR3: TGTGCCAGCAGCTTATCGGTGGACTCACCCCTCCACTTT. Protein sequence: CASSLSVDSPLHF.

The J gene is TRBJ1-2, the V gene TRBV5-8, with TRBD1 as a possible D gene (5 bases). CDR3 length equals 15 residues. Trimming took 0 bases from V and 1 from J, leaving 10 bases between them. The V gene's germline CDR1 is SGHTS and CDR2 YDEGEE. CDR3 loop: CASSLGSGINYGYTF. CDR3 DNA sequence: TGTGCCAGCAGCTTGGGGTCAGGGATTAACTATGGCTACACCTTC.

The V call is TRBV2, the J call TRBJ2-7; D remains ambiguous. CDR1 and CDR2 (germline): SNHLY, FYNNEI. This CDR3 spans 11 amino acids. V lost 6 bases and J 3 bases, leaving 6 bases between the germline ends. CDR3 sequence reads: CASRPDYEQYF. DNA of the CDR3: TGTGCCAGCAGGCCGGACTACGAGCAGTACTTC.

V is TRBV19 and J is TRBJ2-7; 8 positions agree with TRBD1. Germline loops: CDR1 LNHDA, CDR2 SQIVND (reference sequence). Trimming cost V 7 bases and J 3 bases; bases outside gene matches: 8. The CDR3 covers 14 residues. CDR3 in DNA: TGTGCCAGTACCAAAGGACAGGGCCTCTACGAGCAGTACTTC. It codes for CASTKGQGLYEQYF. The variable domain in full, completed from reference TRBV19 and TRBJ2-7, reads DGGITQSPKYLFRKEGQNVTLSCEQNLNHDAMYWYRQDPGQGLRLIYYSQIVNDFQKGDIAEGYSVSREKKESFPLTVTSAQKNPTAFYLCASTKGQGLYEQYFGPGTRLTVT.

The V call is TRBV5-5, the J call TRBJ1-4, with D uncertain. The CDR3 is 19 amino acids. The ends were cut back, 3 bases at V and 5 bases at J, with 26 bases in the middle. Germline loops: CDR1 SGHKS, CDR2 YYEKEE (reference sequence). The CDR3 DNA reads TGTGCCAGCAGCTCAGACTACCCCGGTAGCGTCGCCGGAAATGAAAAACTGTTTTTT. Translating it yields CASSSDYPGSVAGNEKLFF.

The table lists this clone with a few counts. The chain has TRBV27 and TRBJ2-5; 7 bases align to TRBD2. V gave up 8 bases and J gave up 12 bases; unmatched junction bases: 18. Germline V gene sequence: CDR1 MNHEY, CDR2 SMNVEV (reference sequence). The CDR3 extends over 14 amino acids. In nucleotides, the CDR3 is TGTGCCAGCGAAAGTACCGGAGCGGGGCCTTGTAAGTACTTC. This translates into CASESTGAGPCKYF.

The table lists this clone with a few counts. V is TRBV20-1 and J is TRBJ2-7; D is unresolved. The CDR3 is made up of 11 amino acids. Looked up from germline, CDR1 is DFQATT and CDR2 is SNEGSKA (reference sequence). Trimming stripped 4 bases from V and 2 bases from J, with 6 bases between. The CDR3 bases are TGCAGTGCTACCGAAACCTACGAGCAGTACTTC. As protein: CSATETYEQYF.

The genes are TRBV25-1 and TRBJ1-2; D perhaps matches TRBD1 (6 bases). The CDR3 totals 15 residues. The germline V and J ends were trimmed by 1 base and 4 bases, with 13 bases remaining between them. Germline values: CDR1 MGHDK, CDR2 SYGVNS. The CDR3 spells CASSEFAGAAYGYTF. CDR3 nucleotides: TGTGCCAGCAGTGAATTTGCAGGGGCTGCCTATGGCTACACCTTC.

This clone occurred once. This CDR3 is also generated by other DNA sequences in the sample. The chain has TRBV29-1 and TRBJ1-2; no clear D. CDR1 and CDR2 from the germline V gene are SQVTM and ANQGSEA. With 4 bases removed from V and 1 base from J, the gap between germline ends came to 10 bases. This CDR3 comprises 13 residues. In nucleotides, the CDR3 is TGCAGCGTTGTCGGATCCGGTAACTATGGCTACACCTTC. Translation: CSVVGSGNYGYTF.

This clone has just one count. The rearrangement joins TRBV7-2 to TRBJ1-1; D is unclear. Trimming stripped 1 base from V and 6 bases from J, with 9 bases between. This CDR3 has 13 residues. Germline V gene sequence: CDR1 SGHTA, CDR2 FQGNSA. The CDR3 spells CASSLEGTAEAFF. The CDR3 nucleotides are TGTGCCAGCAGCTTAGAGGGTACCGCTGAAGCTTTCTTT.

The genes are TRBV5-4 and TRBJ2-5, with D perhaps matching TRBD2 (7 bases). V was shortened by 4 bases and J by 5 bases, with 12 bases between the two germline ends. Germline assignment: CDR1 SGHNT and CDR2 YYREEE (reference sequence). The CDR3 length is 13 residues. The CDR3: CASSPRGAETQYF. The CDR3 DNA follows: TGTGCCAGCAGCCCCCGGGGGGCGGAGACCCAGTACTTC.

The chain uses TRBV6-5 and TRBJ1-5; D gene uncertain. Germline CDR1 MNHEY, CDR2 SVGAGI. V was clipped by 4 bases and J by 5 bases, with 12 bases between them. The CDR3 loop spans 14 amino acids. In DNA, the CDR3 is TGTGCCAGCAGTTCCTCAGAAAACGATCAGCCCCAGCATTTT. Translating it yields CASSSSENDQPQHF.

This clone was observed once. V gene TRBV9 combines with J gene TRBJ2-3, with no clear D. The CDR3 spans 14 residues. The germline V and J ends were trimmed by 4 bases and 4 bases, with 13 bases remaining between them. The V gene's germline CDR1 is SGDLS and CDR2 YYNGEE. The CDR3 DNA reads TGTGCCAGCAGCCTGGGTCCAGGCGCAGATACGCAGTATTTT. It specifies CASSLGPGADTQYF.

The rearrangement joins TRBV23-1 to TRBJ2-5; the D call may be TRBD1 or TRBD2 (5 bases each). TRBV23-1 is placed among ORFs of uncertain function. The CDR3 consists of 19 residues. V was shortened by 2 bases and J by 7 bases, with 29 bases between the two germline ends. The CDR3 here is CASSQEMGARWTRAGTQYF. The CDR3 DNA sequence: TGCGCCAGCAGTCAAGAAATGGGTGCGAGATGGACACGGGCGGGGACCCAGTACTTC.

Points on this clone: The sample carries other DNA sequences with the same CDR3. V gene TRBV2 combines with J gene TRBJ2-7; D unclear. CDR1 SNHLY and CDR2 FYNNEI come from the germline V gene. This CDR3 comprises 11 residues. Trimming took off 4 bases at V and 4 bases at J, with 5 bases between the two ends. CDR3 loop: CASSGAYEQYF. CDR3 bases: TGTGCCAGCAGTGGTGCTTACGAGCAGTACTTC. The entire variable domain, with the rest obtained from reference TRBV2 and TRBJ2-7, is as follows: EPEVTQTPSHQVTQMGQEVILRCVPISNHLYFYWYRQILGQKVEFLVSFYNNEISEKSEIFDDQFSVERPDGSNFTLKIRSTKLEDSAMYFCASSGAYEQYFGPGTRLTVT.

The chain has TRBV5-1 and TRBJ1-5, with unresolved D. The CDR3 is made up of 13 amino acids. Germline V gene data show CDR1 as SGHRS and CDR2 as YFSETQ. With 2 bases removed from V and 5 bases from J, the gap between germline ends came to 8 bases. The CDR3 DNA reads as TGCGCCAGCAGCTTAGAAACAGATCAGCCCCAGCATTTT. Its translation is CASSLETDQPQHF.

This chain links TRBV7-2 with TRBJ1-3, with D unresolved. V was shortened by 3 bases and J by 0 bases, with 6 bases between the two germline ends. This CDR3 has 14 residues. CDR1 SGHTA and CDR2 FQGNSA come from the germline V gene. The CDR3 loop reads CASSFGSSGNTIYF. The CDR3 DNA follows: TGTGCCAGCAGCTTTGGCAGCTCTGGAAACACCATATATTTT.

V and J are TRBV30 and TRBJ2-5, with a possible D match to TRBD2 (5 bases). The DNA end favors TRBJ2-7, so the J call may be wrong. Germline values: CDR1 GTSNPN, CDR2 SVGIG (reference sequence). The CDR3 contains 15 residues. The CDR3 sequence is CAWSVVGSEDYEQYF. The CDR3 DNA reads as TGTGCCTGGAGTGTAGTAGGTAGCGAGGACTACGAGCAGTACTTC.

This clone has a single count. The chain has TRBV18 and TRBJ2-2, with D perhaps matching TRBD1 (6 bases). The CDR3 runs 15 residues. The germline CDR1 and CDR2 sequences are KGHSH and LQKENI. Trimming removed 3 bases at V and 0 bases at J, with 8 bases between. The CDR3 DNA follows: TGTGCCAGCTCACCCAGGGGATCGAACACCGGGGAGCTGTTTTTT. It yields the protein CASSPRGSNTGELFF.

The chain employs TRBV10-3 and TRBJ1-2; D might be TRBD1 (6 bases). Deletions cut 3 bases from V and 8 bases from J, with 10 bases between. Germline CDR1 reads ENHRY; CDR2 reads SYGVKD. The CDR3 runs 12 residues. The DNA for the CDR3 is TGTGCCATCAGTGACAGGGGACGGGGCTACACCTTC. Translating gives CAISDRGRGYTF.

The chain combines TRBV7-6 with TRBJ2-5, with D possibly being TRBD2 (7 bases). This CDR3 contains 14 residues. V was shortened by 5 bases and J by 5 bases, with 15 bases between the two germline ends. Germline V lookup: CDR1 SGHVS, CDR2 FNYEAQ. The CDR3 DNA is TGTGCCAGCAGCCCCCAGGCGGGGGCGGAGACCCAGTACTTC. It is translated as CASSPQAGAETQYF.

The chain uses TRBV4-3 and TRBJ1-6, with TRBD1 as a possible D gene (6 bases). V gave up 0 bases and J gave up 5 bases, with 14 bases separating them. The germline V gene encodes CDR1 LGHNA and CDR2 YSLEER. This CDR3 spans 17 amino acids. CDR3 in amino acids: CASSQDLSGTNNSPLHF. In DNA, the CDR3 is TGCGCCAGCAGCCAAGACCTTTCGGGGACAAATAATTCACCCCTCCACTTT.

This clone was recorded a few times. This chain connects TRBV5-5 to TRBJ2-7; no definite D call. Germline V gene data show CDR1 as SGHKS and CDR2 as YYEKEE (reference sequence). CDR3 length: 13 amino acids. V dropped 0 bases and J dropped 3 bases, with 7 bases sitting between them. CDR3 sequence (DNA): TGTGCCAGCAGCTTGGAGGGCTACTACGAGCAGTACTTC. Encoded protein: CASSLEGYYEQYF. Looking up the rest from reference TRBV5-5 and TRBJ2-7 gives the full variable domain: DAGVTQSPTHLIKTRGQQVTLRCSPISGHKSVSWYQQVLGQGPQFIFQYYEKEERGRGNFPDRFSARQFPNYSSELNVNALLLGDSALYLCASSLEGYYEQYFGPGTRLTVT.

This clone was seen just once. The chain carries TRBV9 and TRBJ2-1; D possibly corresponds to TRBD2 (6 bases). V shed 0 bases and J shed 4 bases, with 11 bases lying between them. CDR3 length: 15 amino acids. CDR1 and CDR2 (germline): SGDLS, YYNGEE. The CDR3 DNA reads TGTGCCAGCAGCGTAGCGGAGGGGTATTACAATGAGCAGTTCTTC. It specifies CASSVAEGYYNEQFF.